Sequencing of this T cell receptor (beta chain) was carried out in a study of long-term antiretroviral therapy in people with HIV. Running of the v3.0 immunoSEQ assay took place at survey level. Sequencing used immunoSEQ multiplex PCR; TCRdb keeps in-frame clones, though not all of them. The sample contains 20,000 to 25,000 clones, around 80% of which appear only once. Study-level findings and limits: Clones expanded before ART dominated the repertoire at all time points. The blood, collected between about 2004 and 2017, was possibly taken under older ART regimens.

Per donor, at least one pre-ART and at least two post-ART PBMC samples were obtained. The cryopreserved samples used held roughly 0.9-11 million PBMC prior to extraction of DNA. By share, this clone ranks as medium-sized. Its antigen is unknown. Germline CDR1 and CDR2: SSHAT and FNYEAQ (reference sequence). V lost 1 base to trimming and J lost 4 bases, with 10 bases between them. The CDR3 is 14 residues long. Sequences were derived from unsorted PBMCs, sampled 0.5 years after starting antiretroviral therapy. The receptor was isolated from a woman aged 40 to 50 with HIV. The J gene is TRBJ2-5, the V gene TRBV7-7; D is ambiguous. Here the CDR3 reads CASSLGRRAETQYF. The CDR3, as DNA: TGTGCCAGCAGCTTAGGAAGAAGGGCAGAGACCCAGTACTTC.